The rows below give T cell receptor beta chains drawn from one sample of a study of blood T cell repertoires in COVID-19. TCRdb keeps only in-frame clones here, not all; method: immunoSEQ multiplex PCR. The table has over 400,000 clones, 80% to 90% seen once. The material sequenced was peripheral blood. The receptors originated from a woman aged 30 to 39 with active or convalescent COVID-19. The CDR3 runs from the conserved cysteine through the conserved F or W. D genes are given only for firm matches. The size field is filled for only some rows; it gives once, few, many or a size class.

d_call,j_call,clone_size,v_call,cdr3_length,cdr3_aa,cdr3_nt
TRBD1,TRBJ1-2,once,TRBV18,17,CASSPSTGGVSFYGYTF,TGTGCCAGCTCACCTTCGACAGGGGGCGTTTCATTCTATGGCTACACCTTC
TRBD1,TRBJ1-4,NA,TRBV7-9,14,CASSFTGALEKLFF,TGTGCCAGCAGCTTTACAGGGGCCCTTGAAAAACTGTTTTTT
NA,TRBJ1-5,NA,TRBV4-1,14,CASSQAPGGGAQHF,TGCGCCAGCAGCCAAGCCCCGGGCGGGGGGGCCCAGCATTTT
TRBD2,TRBJ2-5,NA,TRBV4-1,14,CASGLAGNQETQYF,TGCGCCTCGGGACTAGCGGGGAACCAAGAGACCCAGTACTTC
NA,TRBJ1-1,NA,TRBV18,14,CASSQGVKDTEAFF,TGTGCCAGCTCACAGGGGGTTAAAGACACTGAAGCTTTCTTT
TRBD1,TRBJ1-2,NA,TRBV6-5,14,CASRDRGRWDGYTF,TGTGCCAGCAGGGACAGGGGGCGCTGGGACGGCTACACCTTC
NA,TRBJ1-1,NA,TRBV4-2,15,CASSPELRETVDAFF,TGTGCCAGCAGCCCGGAGCTAAGAGAGACAGTAGACGCTTTCTTT
NA,TRBJ2-3,NA,TRBV9,18,CASSSPGGGRGSTDTQYF,TGTGCCAGCAGCTCCCCTGGGGGGGGCAGGGGCAGCACAGATACGCAGTATTTT
NA,TRBJ2-7,NA,TRBV2,17,CASTGASSALGSYEQYF,TGTGCCAGCACAGGGGCCTCCAGCGCTTTAGGCTCCTACGAGCAGTACTTC
TRBD2,TRBJ2-1,NA,TRBV5-4,14,CASSLGPGGDEQFF,TGTGCCAGCAGCTTGGGTCCGGGAGGGGATGAGCAGTTCTTC
NA,TRBJ1-1,NA,TRBV21-1,15,CASSSPGQTNTEAFF,TGTGCCAGCAGCTCACCGGGACAGACGAACACTGAAGCTTTCTTT
TRBD1,TRBJ1-4,NA,TRBV4-1,15,CASSQAGQHNEKLFF,TGCGCCAGCAGCCAAGCGGGACAGCATAATGAAAAACTGTTTTTT
TRBD1,TRBJ1-5,NA,TRBV2,14,CASSVEGARQPQHF,TGTGCCAGCAGTGTAGAGGGGGCCCGACAGCCCCAGCATTTT
NA,TRBJ1-2,NA,TRBV28,13,CASSFGAYYGYTF,TGTGCCAGCAGTTTCGGTGCATATTATGGCTACACCTTC
NA,TRBJ2-1,once,TRBV3-1/TRBV3-2,13,CASSQPSMNEQFF,TGTGCCAGCAGCCAGCCCAGTATGAATGAGCAGTTCTTC
TRBD2,TRBJ2-5,NA,TRBV5-1,17,CASSSGTSGSVGETQYF,TGCGCCAGCAGCAGCGGGACTAGCGGGAGTGTAGGAGAGACCCAGTACTTC
NA,TRBJ1-2,NA,TRBV4-1,14,CASSPTGAGYGYTF,TGCGCCAGCAGCCCTACAGGAGCAGGATATGGCTACACCTTC
NA,TRBJ1-4,once,TRBV14,15,CASSQVSHASEKLFF,TGTGCCAGCAGCCAAGTGTCTCACGCGTCTGAAAAACTGTTTTTT
NA,TRBJ2-5,NA,TRBV5-4,15,CASIPPGGREETQYF,TGTGCCAGCATTCCGCCTGGGGGCAGGGAGGAGACCCAGTACTTC
NA,TRBJ1-5,NA,TRBV28,17,CASSLRWTVYSNQPQHF,TGTGCCAGCAGTTTAAGGTGGACAGTTTATAGTAACCAGCCCCAGCATTTT
NA,TRBJ2-5,NA,TRBV4-1,15,CASSQEGGAIETQYF,TGCGCCAGCAGCCAAGAGGGGGGGGCCATTGAGACCCAGTACTTC
NA,TRBJ2-7,once,TRBV7-8,16,CASSLDSRTRVGQQYF,TGTGCCAGCAGCTTAGATTCACGGACGAGGGTAGGGCAGCAGTACTTC
TRBD1,TRBJ2-3,NA,TRBV5-1,15,CASSSTGVQPDTQYF,TGCGCCAGCAGCTCGACAGGGGTTCAGCCAGATACGCAGTATTTT
NA,TRBJ2-2,NA,TRBV28,15,CASRVDTASRGELFF,TGTGCCAGTAGGGTAGACACGGCTAGCCGGGGGGAGCTGTTTTTT
NA,TRBJ2-4,NA,TRBV18,14,CASSPPGDKLFQYF,TGTGCCAGCTCACCTCCAGGGGACAAGCTCTTTCAGTACTTC
TRBD1,TRBJ2-6,NA,TRBV30,14,CAWSLTGQSWVLTF,TGTGCCTGGAGTTTGACGGGACAGTCATGGGTCCTGACTTTC
NA,TRBJ2-7,NA,TRBV5-5,15,CASSLERWTSYEQYF,TGTGCCAGCAGCTTGGAGCGGTGGACCTCCTACGAGCAGTACTTC
TRBD1,TRBJ1-5,few,TRBV19,15,CASRTETGSNQPQHF,TGTGCCAGTAGGACCGAGACAGGGAGCAATCAGCCCCAGCATTTT
TRBD1,TRBJ2-1,NA,TRBV5-1,16,CASSLAGTALVDEQFF,TGCGCCAGCAGCTTGGCCGGGACAGCCCTGGTGGATGAGCAGTTCTTC
TRBD1,TRBJ1-2,few,TRBV28,15,CASSLSRTGGYGYTF,TGTGCCAGCAGTTTATCTAGGACAGGGGGGTATGGCTACACCTTC
NA,TRBJ2-1,NA,TRBV29-1,13,CSVGEVRGNEQFF,TGCAGCGTTGGTGAGGTGCGAGGAAATGAGCAGTTCTTC
TRBD2,TRBJ2-1,once,TRBV24-1,16,CATSEASGGAYNEQFF,TGTGCCACCAGTGAGGCTAGCGGGGGTGCCTACAATGAGCAGTTCTTC
TRBD2,TRBJ2-5,once,TRBV28,15,CASSSPGGPRETQYF,TGTGCCAGCAGCTCCCCGGGAGGGCCTAGAGAGACCCAGTACTTC
NA,TRBJ1-5,NA,TRBV4-1,15,CASSQVDRGAWPQHF,TGCGCCAGCAGCCAAGTAGACCGGGGGGCCTGGCCCCAGCATTTT
TRBD2,TRBJ2-1,NA,TRBV11-2,17,CASSFTSTSGRTNEQFF,TGTGCCAGCAGCTTTACTTCCACTAGCGGGAGGACTAATGAGCAGTTCTTC
NA,TRBJ1-2,NA,TRBV7-9,12,CASSLDTDGYTF,TGTGCCAGCAGCTTAGATACGGATGGCTACACCTTC